This T cell receptor beta chain was sequenced in a study of control samples from healthy donors and cancer patients. Using immunoSEQ multiplex PCR, the repertoire was profiled, and TCRdb retains in-frame clones only, with some absent. The sample lists about 150,000 clones, about 94% occurring once. Between the trimmed V and J ends, which lost 3 bases and 6 bases, there was a span of 13 bases. Germline CDR1 and CDR2: SGHKS and YYEKEE (reference sequence). This CDR3 contains 14 residues. The specimen was blood. The rearrangement uses TRBV5-5 and TRBJ2-4, with unresolved D. The clonotype originates from a man aged 40-55 years in good health. The CDR3 loop reads CASSSDISINIQYF. The DNA of the CDR3 is TGTGCCAGCAGCTCCGACATTTCAATAAACATTCAGTACTTC.